The 17 T cell receptor beta chains in this list originate from one sample, sequenced in a study of cytomegalovirus exposure and HLA in healthy donors. Primers included in the PCR were 60 Vbeta and 13 Jbeta primers. The protocol was immunoSEQ multiplex PCR, while the TCRdb copy is restricted to in-frame clones and leaves out a portion. The sample shows roughly 100,000 clones, under 80% of them seen only once. The source material was PBMCs. These TCRs come from a young woman in good health and CMV-seropositive.

CDR3 sequence: CASSVDERNEQFF. DNA of the CDR3: TGTGCCAGCAGCGTAGACGAGAGAAATGAGCAGTTCTTC. V gene TRBV9 combines with J gene TRBJ2-1; D gene ambiguous. This CDR3 has 13 amino acids. V shed 0 bases and J shed 7 bases, with 8 bases lying between them. Per germline, CDR1 SGDLS and CDR2 YYNGEE.

This chain links TRBV4-2 with TRBJ2-5; D perhaps matches TRBD2 (5 bases). The CDR3 covers 14 residues. Germline V gene sequence: CDR1 LGHNA, CDR2 YNFKEQ. Trimming left V 3 bases short and J 1 base short, with 9 bases between. CDR3 protein: CASSHVSGQETQYF. The CDR3 DNA reads as TGTGCCAGCAGCCATGTCAGCGGCCAAGAGACCCAGTACTTC.

This chain joins TRBV6-5 and TRBJ1-6; D might be TRBD1 (6 bases). This CDR3 is 15 amino acids long. CDR1 is MNHEY and CDR2 is SVGAGI in the germline V gene. Trimming removed 6 bases at V and 2 bases at J, with 11 bases between. The CDR3: CASSLGDTYNSPLHF. The CDR3, as DNA: TGTGCCAGCAGCTTGGGGGACACCTATAATTCACCCCTCCACTTT.

The chain has TRBV25-1 and TRBJ2-7; the D gene is possibly TRBD2 (7 bases). CDR1 is MGHDK, CDR2 SYGVNS, per germline. Trimming took 5 bases from V and 5 from J, leaving 19 bases between them. This CDR3 is built from 15 residues. The chain's CDR3 is CASSPRRGALDEQYF. Here the CDR3 DNA reads TGTGCCAGCAGTCCGCGCCGGGGGGCGCTTGACGAGCAGTACTTC.

The chain uses TRBV2 and TRBJ2-3; 11 bases map to TRBD2. J lost 0 bases, V lost 4 bases, and 6 bases had no gene match. The CDR3 is 17 residues long. Germline V CDR1 and CDR2: SNHLY, FYNNEI. The CDR3 reads CASSGTSGGPSTDTQYF. The CDR3 DNA sequence: TGTGCCAGCAGTGGAACTAGCGGGGGCCCTAGCACAGATACGCAGTATTTT.

The chain links TRBV25-1 to TRBJ2-7; D is perhaps TRBD1 (6 bases). The V gene's germline CDR1 is MGHDK and CDR2 SYGVNS. CDR3 size: 17 residues. V was shortened by 2 bases and J by 5 bases, with 22 bases between the two germline ends. Here the CDR3 DNA reads TGTGCCAGCAGTGAACACCCCTTGGCCCCCAGGGGACACGAGCAGTACTTC. Translating gives CASSEHPLAPRGHEQYF.

The chain carries TRBV5-1 and TRBJ2-3, with 8 positions matching TRBD2. Trimming took 4 bases from V and 4 from J; bases not matched to a gene: 8. CDR1 and CDR2 (germline): SGHRS, YFSETQ. The CDR3 has 15 amino acids. This chain's CDR3 is CASSEGLALADTQYF. In nucleotides, the CDR3 is TGCGCCAGCAGCGAAGGACTAGCCCTAGCAGATACGCAGTATTTT.

This chain joins TRBV5-5 and TRBJ2-7; 8 bases align to TRBD2. The CDR3 is 15 amino acids. The germline V gene encodes CDR1 SGHKS and CDR2 YYEKEE (reference sequence). Trimming cost V 0 bases and J 0 bases; bases outside gene matches: 2. DNA of the CDR3: TGTGCCAGCAGCTTGGAAAGCGGGAGCTCCTACGAGCAGTACTTC. Amino acids: CASSLESGSSYEQYF.

The V call is TRBV5-1, the J call TRBJ2-5; TRBD2 agrees at 8 bases. CDR1 is SGHRS, CDR2 YFSETQ, per germline. CDR3 size: 15 residues. The V gene end was trimmed by 4 bases and the J gene end by 3 bases; junction bases not matched to a gene: 8. The chain's CDR3 is CASSLAGTGEETQYF. The CDR3 DNA sequence: TGCGCCAGCAGCCTAGCGGGTACCGGAGAAGAGACCCAGTACTTC.

CDR3 sequence reads: CASSETGGTGELFF. As DNA, the CDR3 is TGCGCCAGCAGTGAGACAGGGGGCACCGGGGAGCTGTTTTTT. V gene TRBV5-1 combines with J gene TRBJ2-2; 9 bases are shared with TRBD1. The junction had 3 bases not matched to a gene; V was cut back by 5 bases and J by 4 bases. The CDR3 is 14 residues long. Germline CDR1 SGHRS, CDR2 YFSETQ.

The chain links TRBV18 to TRBJ2-1, with 9 bases lining up with TRBD2. The J segment lost 5 bases and the V segment lost 3 bases, leaving 11 bases of the junction unmatched. Germline assignment: CDR1 KGHSH and CDR2 LQKENI. This CDR3 has 17 residues. Here the CDR3 reads CASSPSGSGTSHNEQFF. The CDR3 nucleotides are TGTGCCAGCTCACCGTCCGGCTCTGGGACTAGCCACAATGAGCAGTTCTTC.

This clone was observed a handful of times. The chain employs TRBV5-4 and TRBJ1-2, with D possibly being TRBD1 (5 bases). CDR1 and CDR2 from the germline V gene are SGHNT and YYREEE (reference sequence). The CDR3 covers 15 residues. Between the trimmed V and J ends, which lost 0 bases and 5 bases, there was a span of 14 bases. The CDR3 region has the DNA TGTGCCAGCAGCTTGGGGGGCGCCTCGACTTATGGCTACACCTTC. It translates to CASSLGGASTYGYTF. The complete variable domain, with remaining parts taken from reference TRBV5-4 and TRBJ1-2, reads ETGVTQSPTHLIKTRGQQVTLRCSSQSGHNTVSWYQQALGQGPQFIFQYYREEENGRGNFPPRFSGLQFPNYSSELNVNALELDDSALYLCASSLGGASTYGYTFGSGTRLTVV.

The chain employs TRBV25-1 and TRBJ1-3, with a possible D match to TRBD1 (5 bases). This CDR3 comprises 15 residues. V lost 7 bases to trimming and J lost 0 bases, with 13 bases between them. Germline CDR1 reads MGHDK; CDR2 reads SYGVNS. CDR3 in DNA: TGTGCCAGCACTTTTACAGGCCTCTCTGGAAACACCATATATTTT. Translation gives CASTFTGLSGNTIYF.

The rearrangement links TRBV6-1 to TRBJ1-6, with D maybe TRBD1 (5 bases). V shed 4 bases and J shed 6 bases, with 7 bases lying between them. The germline CDR1 and CDR2 sequences are MNHNS and SASEGT. The CDR3 is 13 amino acids. The CDR3 sequence is CASSVDSNSPLHF. The CDR3, as DNA: TGTGCCAGCAGTGTAGACAGTAATTCACCCCTCCACTTT.

The table lists this clone with a few counts. The chain has TRBV9 and TRBJ2-2, with TRBD2 matching over 8 bases. The CDR3 has 16 amino acids. In germline, CDR1 is SGDLS, CDR2 YYNGEE. J was trimmed by 0 bases and V by 2 bases; bases with no gene match: 3. DNA of the CDR3: TGTGCCAGCAGCGTTGTAGCGGGGTCGAACACCGGGGAGCTGTTTTTT. Translated, it gives CASSVVAGSNTGELFF.

This chain links TRBV4-1 with TRBJ2-7; perhaps TRBD2 as D (6 bases). The V and J ends lost 4 bases and 2 bases respectively, with 15 bases between them. This CDR3 contains 15 residues. The germline V gene has CDR1 MGHRA and CDR2 YSYEKL. In DNA, the CDR3 is TGCGCCAGCAGCCCATCGCCGGGAGAGACCTACGAGCAGTACTTC. It translates to CASSPSPGETYEQYF.

The rearrangement joins TRBV20-1 to TRBJ2-7; a weak D match, TRBD1 (5 bases). Germline CDR1 reads DFQATT; CDR2 reads SNEGSKA (reference sequence). V gave up 5 bases and J gave up 7 bases, with 12 bases separating them. The CDR3 sequence is 11 residues long. CDR3 DNA sequence: TGCAGTGCTTCCAGGGTTGGGGAGCAGTACTTC. Translation gives CSASRVGEQYF.